This TCR beta chain was recorded in a study of cytomegalovirus exposure and HLA in healthy donors. Study results and caveats: The investigators catalogued 150 or so TCR beta chains as cytomegalovirus-associated.

With regard to this clone: Its antigen is currently unknown.

The primer mix had 60 Vbeta and 13 Jbeta primers. Produced via immunoSEQ multiplex PCR; TCRdb's table is partial and in-frame only. The sample carries approximately 69,000 clones, over 50% recorded once. CDR3 length: 16 residues. The germline gives CDR1 MGHRA, CDR2 YSYEKL. V dropped 4 bases and J dropped 4; count of bases not matched to a gene: 4. This chain joins TRBV4-1 and TRBJ2-7, with TRBD2 identical over 16 bases. This sequence originates from a man aged 40-50 years in good health and CMV-seropositive. The specimen sequenced was PBMCs. CDR3 residues: CASSRGLAGGRYEQYF. CDR3 DNA sequence: TGCGCCAGCAGCCGGGGACTAGCGGGGGGGCGTTACGAGCAGTACTTC.